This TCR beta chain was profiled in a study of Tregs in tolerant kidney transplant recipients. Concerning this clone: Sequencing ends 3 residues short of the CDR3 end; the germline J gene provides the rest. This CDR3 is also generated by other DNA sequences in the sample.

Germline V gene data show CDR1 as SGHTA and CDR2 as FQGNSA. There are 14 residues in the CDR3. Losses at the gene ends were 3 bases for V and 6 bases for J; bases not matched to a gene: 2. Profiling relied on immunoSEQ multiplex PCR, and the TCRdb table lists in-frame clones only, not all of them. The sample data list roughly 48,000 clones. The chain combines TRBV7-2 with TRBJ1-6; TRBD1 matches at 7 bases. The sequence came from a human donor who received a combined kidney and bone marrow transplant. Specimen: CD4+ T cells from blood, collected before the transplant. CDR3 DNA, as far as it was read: TGTGCCAGCAGCTTGACAGGGCCTAATTCACCC. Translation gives CASSLTGPNSP. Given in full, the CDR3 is CASSLTGPNSPLHF.